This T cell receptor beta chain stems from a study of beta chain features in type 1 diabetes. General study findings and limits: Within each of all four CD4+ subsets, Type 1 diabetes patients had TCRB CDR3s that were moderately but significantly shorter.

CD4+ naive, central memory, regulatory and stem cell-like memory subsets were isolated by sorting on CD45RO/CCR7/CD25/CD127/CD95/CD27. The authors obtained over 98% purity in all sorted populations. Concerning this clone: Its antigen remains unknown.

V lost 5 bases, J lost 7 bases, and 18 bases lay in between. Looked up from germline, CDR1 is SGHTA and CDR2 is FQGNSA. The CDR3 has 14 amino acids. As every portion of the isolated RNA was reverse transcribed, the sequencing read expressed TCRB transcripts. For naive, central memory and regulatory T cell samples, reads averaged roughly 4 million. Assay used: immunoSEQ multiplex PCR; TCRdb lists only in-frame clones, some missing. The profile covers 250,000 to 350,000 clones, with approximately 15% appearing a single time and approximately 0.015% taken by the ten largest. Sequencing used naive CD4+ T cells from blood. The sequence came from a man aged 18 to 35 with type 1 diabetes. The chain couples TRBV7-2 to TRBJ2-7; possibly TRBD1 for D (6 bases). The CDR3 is CASSNTGIQPEQYF. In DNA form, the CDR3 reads TGTGCCAGCAGCAATACAGGGATTCAGCCGGAGCAGTACTTC.